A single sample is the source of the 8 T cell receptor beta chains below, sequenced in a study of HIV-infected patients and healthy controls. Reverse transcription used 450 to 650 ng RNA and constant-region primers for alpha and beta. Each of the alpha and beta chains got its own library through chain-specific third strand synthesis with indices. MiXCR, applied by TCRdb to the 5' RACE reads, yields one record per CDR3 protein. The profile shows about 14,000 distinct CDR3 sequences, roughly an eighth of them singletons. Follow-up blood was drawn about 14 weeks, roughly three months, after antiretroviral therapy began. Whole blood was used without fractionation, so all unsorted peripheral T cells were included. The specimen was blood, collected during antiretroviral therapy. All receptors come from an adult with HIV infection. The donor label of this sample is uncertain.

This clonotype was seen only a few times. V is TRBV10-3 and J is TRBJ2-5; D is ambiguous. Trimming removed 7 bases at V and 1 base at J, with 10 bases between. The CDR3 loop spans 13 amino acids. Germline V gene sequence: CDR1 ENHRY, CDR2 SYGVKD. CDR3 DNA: TGTGCCATCAAGAGGAACTCCCAAGAGACCCAGTACTTC. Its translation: CAIKRNSQETQYF.

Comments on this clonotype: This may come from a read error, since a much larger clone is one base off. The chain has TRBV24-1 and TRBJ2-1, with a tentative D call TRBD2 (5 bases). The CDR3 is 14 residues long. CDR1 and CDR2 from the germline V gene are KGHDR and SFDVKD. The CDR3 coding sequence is TGTGCCACCAGTGACCCCCGGGGATCCAATGAGCAGCTCTTC. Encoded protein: CATSDPRGSNEQLF.

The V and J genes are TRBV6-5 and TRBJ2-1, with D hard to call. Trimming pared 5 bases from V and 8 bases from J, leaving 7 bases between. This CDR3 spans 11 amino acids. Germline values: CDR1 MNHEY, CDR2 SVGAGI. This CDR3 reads CASSMADEQFF. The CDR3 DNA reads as TGTGCCAGCAGTATGGCGGATGAGCAGTTCTTC.

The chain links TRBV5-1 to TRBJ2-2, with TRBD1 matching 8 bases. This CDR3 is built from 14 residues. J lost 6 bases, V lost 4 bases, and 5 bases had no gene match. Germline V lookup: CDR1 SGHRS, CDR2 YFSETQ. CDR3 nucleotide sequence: TGCGCCAGCAGCAAGGACAGGGAAGCCGGGGAGCTGTTTTTT. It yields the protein CASSKDREAGELFF. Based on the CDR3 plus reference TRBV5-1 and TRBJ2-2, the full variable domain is KAGVTQTPRYLIKTRGQQVTLSCSPISGHRSVSWYQQTPGQGLQFLFEYFSETQRNKGNFPGRFSGRQFSNSRSEMNVSTLELGDSALYLCASSKDREAGELFFGEGSRLTVL.

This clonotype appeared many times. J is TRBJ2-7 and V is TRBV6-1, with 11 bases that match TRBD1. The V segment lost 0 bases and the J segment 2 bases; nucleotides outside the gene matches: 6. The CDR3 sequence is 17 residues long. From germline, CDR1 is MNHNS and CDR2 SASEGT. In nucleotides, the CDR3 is TGTGCCAGCAGTGAAGCCCCCCCGGGACAGGGGGCCTACGAGCAGTACTTC. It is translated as CASSEAPPGQGAYEQYF.

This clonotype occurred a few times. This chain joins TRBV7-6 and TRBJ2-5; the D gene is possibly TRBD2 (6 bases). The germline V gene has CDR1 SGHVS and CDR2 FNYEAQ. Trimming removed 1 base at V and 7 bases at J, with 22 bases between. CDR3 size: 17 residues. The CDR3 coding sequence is TGTGCCAGCAGCTTAGTATCTGTTTCTGGCGGGGTGGGGACCCAGTACTTC. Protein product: CASSLVSVSGGVGTQYF.

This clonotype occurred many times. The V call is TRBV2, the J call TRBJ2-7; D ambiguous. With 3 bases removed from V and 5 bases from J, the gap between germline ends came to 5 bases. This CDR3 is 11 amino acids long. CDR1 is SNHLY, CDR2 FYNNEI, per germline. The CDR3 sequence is CASSDVDEQYF. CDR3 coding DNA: TGTGCCAGCAGTGACGTAGACGAGCAGTACTTC.

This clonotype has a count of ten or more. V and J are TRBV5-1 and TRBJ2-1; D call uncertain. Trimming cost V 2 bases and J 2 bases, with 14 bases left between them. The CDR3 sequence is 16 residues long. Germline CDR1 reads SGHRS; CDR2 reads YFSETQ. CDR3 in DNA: TGCGCCAGCAGCTTAGGAAACCTCGAAGCCTACAATGAGCAGTTCTTC. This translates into CASSLGNLEAYNEQFF.